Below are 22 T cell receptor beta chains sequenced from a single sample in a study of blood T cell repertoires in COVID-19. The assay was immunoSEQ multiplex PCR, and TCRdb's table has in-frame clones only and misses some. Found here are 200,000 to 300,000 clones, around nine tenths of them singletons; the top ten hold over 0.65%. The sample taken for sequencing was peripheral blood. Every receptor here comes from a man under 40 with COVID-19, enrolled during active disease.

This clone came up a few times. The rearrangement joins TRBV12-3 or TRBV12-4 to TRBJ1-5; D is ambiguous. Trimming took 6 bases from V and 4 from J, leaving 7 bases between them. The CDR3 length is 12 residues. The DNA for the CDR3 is TGTGCCAGCAGCGGAGGGAATCAGCCCCAGCATTTT. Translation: CASSGGNQPQHF.

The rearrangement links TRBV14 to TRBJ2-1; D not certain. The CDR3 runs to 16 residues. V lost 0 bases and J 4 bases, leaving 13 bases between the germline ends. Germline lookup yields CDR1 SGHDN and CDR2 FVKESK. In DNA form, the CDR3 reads TGTGCCAGCAGCCAAGACTTCCTCTACGGGTACAATGAGCAGTTCTTC. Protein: CASSQDFLYGYNEQFF.

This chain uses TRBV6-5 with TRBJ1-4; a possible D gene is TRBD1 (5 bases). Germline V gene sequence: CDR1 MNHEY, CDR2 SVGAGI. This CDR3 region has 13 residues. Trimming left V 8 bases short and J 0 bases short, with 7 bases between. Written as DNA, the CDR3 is TGTGCCAGCCGGGGGACAACTAATGAAAAACTGTTTTTT. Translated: CASRGTTNEKLFF.

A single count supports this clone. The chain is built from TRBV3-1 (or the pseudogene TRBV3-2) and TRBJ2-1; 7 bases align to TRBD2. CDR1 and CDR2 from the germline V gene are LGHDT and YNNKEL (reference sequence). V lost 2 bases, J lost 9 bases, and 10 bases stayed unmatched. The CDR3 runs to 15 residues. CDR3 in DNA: TGTGCCAGCAGCCAACTGTTAACTAGCGTGGTTGAGCAGTTCTTC. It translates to CASSQLLTSVVEQFF.

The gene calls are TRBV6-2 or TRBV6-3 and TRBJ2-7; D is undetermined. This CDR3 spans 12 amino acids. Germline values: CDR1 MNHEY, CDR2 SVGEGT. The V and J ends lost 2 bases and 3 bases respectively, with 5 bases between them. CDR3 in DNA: TGTGCCAGCAGTTACCCCTACTACGAGCAGTACTTC. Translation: CASSYPYYEQYF.

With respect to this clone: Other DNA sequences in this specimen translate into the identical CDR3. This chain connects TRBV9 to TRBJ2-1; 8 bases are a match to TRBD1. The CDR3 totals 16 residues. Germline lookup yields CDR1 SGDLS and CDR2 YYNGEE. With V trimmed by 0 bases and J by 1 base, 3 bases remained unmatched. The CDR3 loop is CASSVAGGLSYNEQFF. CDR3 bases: TGTGCCAGCAGCGTAGCAGGGGGCCTTTCCTACAATGAGCAGTTCTTC.

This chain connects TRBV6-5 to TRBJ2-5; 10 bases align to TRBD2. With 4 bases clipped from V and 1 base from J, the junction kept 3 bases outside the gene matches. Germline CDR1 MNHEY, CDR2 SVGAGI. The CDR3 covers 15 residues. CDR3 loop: CASSLTSGFQETQYF. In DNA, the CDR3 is TGTGCCAGCAGTTTGACTAGCGGGTTCCAAGAGACCCAGTACTTC.

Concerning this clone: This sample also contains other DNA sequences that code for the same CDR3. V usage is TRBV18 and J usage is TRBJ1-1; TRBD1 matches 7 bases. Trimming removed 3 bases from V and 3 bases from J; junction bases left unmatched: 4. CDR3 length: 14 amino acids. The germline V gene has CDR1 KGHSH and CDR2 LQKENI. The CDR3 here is CASSPRQGDTEAFF. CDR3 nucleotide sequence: TGTGCCAGCTCACCGAGGCAGGGGGACACTGAAGCTTTCTTT.

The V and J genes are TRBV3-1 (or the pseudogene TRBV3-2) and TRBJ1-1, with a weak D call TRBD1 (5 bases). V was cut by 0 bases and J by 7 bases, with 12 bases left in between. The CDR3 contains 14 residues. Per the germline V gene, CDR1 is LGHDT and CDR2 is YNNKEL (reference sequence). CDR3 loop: CASSQDLVGLEAFF. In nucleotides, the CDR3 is TGTGCCAGCAGCCAAGATCTAGTGGGACTTGAAGCTTTCTTT.

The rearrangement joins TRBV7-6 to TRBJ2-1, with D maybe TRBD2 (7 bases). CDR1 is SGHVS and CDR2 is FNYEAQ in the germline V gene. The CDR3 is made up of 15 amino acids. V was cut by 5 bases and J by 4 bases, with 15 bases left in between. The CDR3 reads CASSPQGGAYNEQFF. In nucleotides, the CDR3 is TGTGCCAGCAGCCCACAAGGGGGGGCTTACAATGAGCAGTTCTTC.

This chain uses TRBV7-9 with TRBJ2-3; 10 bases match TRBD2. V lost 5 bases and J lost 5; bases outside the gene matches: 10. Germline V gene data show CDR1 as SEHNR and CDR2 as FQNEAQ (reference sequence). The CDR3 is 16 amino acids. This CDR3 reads CASSRMSGGAVDTQYF. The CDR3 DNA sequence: TGTGCCAGCAGCAGAATGAGCGGGGGGGCGGTAGATACGCAGTATTTT. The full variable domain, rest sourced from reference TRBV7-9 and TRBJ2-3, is DTGVSQNPRHKITKRGQNVTFRCDPISEHNRLYWYRQTLGQGPEFLTYFQNEAQLEKSRLLSDRFSAERPKGSFSTLEIQRTEQGDSAMYLCASSRMSGGAVDTQYFGPGTRLTVL.

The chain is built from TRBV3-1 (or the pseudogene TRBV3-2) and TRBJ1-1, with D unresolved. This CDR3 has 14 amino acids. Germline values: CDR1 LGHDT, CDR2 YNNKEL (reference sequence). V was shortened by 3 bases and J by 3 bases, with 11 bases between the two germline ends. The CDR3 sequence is CASSQGLLDTEAFF. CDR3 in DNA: TGTGCCAGCAGCCAGGGCCTGCTGGACACTGAAGCTTTCTTT.

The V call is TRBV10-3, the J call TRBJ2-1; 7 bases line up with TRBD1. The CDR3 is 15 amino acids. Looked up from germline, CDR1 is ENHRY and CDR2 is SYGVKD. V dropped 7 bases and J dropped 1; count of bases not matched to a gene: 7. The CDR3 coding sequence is TGTGCCATCACCCCGACAGGGAAGTCCTACAATGAGCAGTTCTTC. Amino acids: CAITPTGKSYNEQFF.

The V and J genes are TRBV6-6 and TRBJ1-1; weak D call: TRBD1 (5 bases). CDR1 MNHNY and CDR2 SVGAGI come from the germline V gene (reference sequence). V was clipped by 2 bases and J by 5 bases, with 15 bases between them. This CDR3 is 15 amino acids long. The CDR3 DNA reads TGTGCCAGCAGTTACGGGTGGGGCGAGTTGACTGAAGCTTTCTTT. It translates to CASSYGWGELTEAFF.

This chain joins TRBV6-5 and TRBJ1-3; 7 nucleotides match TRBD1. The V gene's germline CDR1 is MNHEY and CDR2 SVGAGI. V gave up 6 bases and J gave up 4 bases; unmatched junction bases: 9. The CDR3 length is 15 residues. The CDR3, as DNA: TGTGCCAGCAGGCTTACAGGGGTGTCAGGAAACACCATATATTTT. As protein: CASRLTGVSGNTIYF.

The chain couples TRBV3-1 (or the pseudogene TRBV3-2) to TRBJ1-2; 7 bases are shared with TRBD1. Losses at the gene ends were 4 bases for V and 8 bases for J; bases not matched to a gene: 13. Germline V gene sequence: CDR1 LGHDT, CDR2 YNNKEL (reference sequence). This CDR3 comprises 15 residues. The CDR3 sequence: CASSLLTTGVGGYTF. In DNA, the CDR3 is TGTGCCAGCAGCCTTCTTACCACAGGGGTGGGGGGCTACACCTTC.

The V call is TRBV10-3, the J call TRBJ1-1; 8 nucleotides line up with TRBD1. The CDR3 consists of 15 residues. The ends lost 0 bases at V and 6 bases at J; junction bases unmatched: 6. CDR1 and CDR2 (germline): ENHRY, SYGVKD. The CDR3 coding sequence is TGTGCCATCAGTGAGTCGGGACAGGATTTGGCTGAAGCTTTCTTT. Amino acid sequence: CAISESGQDLAEAFF.

CDR3 protein: CASSARTSGGGETQYF. The CDR3 DNA reads TGCGCCAGCAGCGCGAGGACTAGCGGGGGCGGTGAGACCCAGTACTTC. This sequence joins TRBV5-1 and TRBJ2-5; 13 bases agree with TRBD2. Germline V CDR1 and CDR2: SGHRS, YFSETQ. The CDR3 is 16 residues long. V trimming: 4 bases; J trimming: 5 bases; junction bases outside the gene matches: 8.

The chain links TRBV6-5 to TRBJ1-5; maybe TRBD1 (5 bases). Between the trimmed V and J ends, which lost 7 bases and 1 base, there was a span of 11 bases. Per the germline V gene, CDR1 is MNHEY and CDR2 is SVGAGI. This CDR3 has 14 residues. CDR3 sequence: CASTTGGSNQPQHF. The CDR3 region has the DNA TGTGCCAGCACCACCGGGGGAAGCAATCAGCCCCAGCATTTT.

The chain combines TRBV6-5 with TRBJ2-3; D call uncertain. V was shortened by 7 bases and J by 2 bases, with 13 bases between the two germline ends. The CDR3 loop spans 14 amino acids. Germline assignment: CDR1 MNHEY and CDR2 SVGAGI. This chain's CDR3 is CASMNKENTDTQYF. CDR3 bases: TGTGCCAGCATGAACAAGGAGAACACAGATACGCAGTATTTT.

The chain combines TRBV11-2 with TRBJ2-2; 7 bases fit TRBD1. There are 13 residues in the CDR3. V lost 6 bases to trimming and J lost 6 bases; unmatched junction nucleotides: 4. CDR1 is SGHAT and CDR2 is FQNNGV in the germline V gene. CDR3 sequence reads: CASRFDRAGELFF. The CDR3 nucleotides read TGTGCCAGCAGGTTCGACAGGGCCGGGGAGCTGTTTTTT.

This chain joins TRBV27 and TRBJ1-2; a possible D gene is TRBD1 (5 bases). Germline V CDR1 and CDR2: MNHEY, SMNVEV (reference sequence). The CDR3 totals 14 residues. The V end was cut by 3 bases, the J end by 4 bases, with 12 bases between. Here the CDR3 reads CASSFGRVAYGYTF. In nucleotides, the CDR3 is TGTGCCAGCAGTTTCGGCAGGGTGGCCTATGGCTACACCTTC.